Below, 31 T cell receptor beta chains from the same sample are listed, as sequenced in a study of blood T cell repertoires in COVID-19. TCRdb's copy holds only in-frame clones and misses some; the assay was immunoSEQ multiplex PCR. This table has under 300,000 clones, approximately 90% appearing once. Sequenced input: PBMCs or T cells enriched from blood (not recorded which). The receptors were sampled from a woman aged 50 to 60 who had recovered from COVID-19.

This chain joins TRBV29-1 and TRBJ1-1, with TRBD1 matching 11 bases. Germline V CDR1 and CDR2: SQVTM, ANQGSEA. The CDR3 runs to 15 residues. The trim removed 5 bases at V and 4 bases at J, leaving 9 bases unmatched. CDR3 in DNA: TGCAGCGTTCACGGACAGGGACAGGGGGGCACTGAAGCTTTCTTT. Protein: CSVHGQGQGGTEAFF.

The chain employs TRBV9 and TRBJ1-2; the match to TRBD1 covers 10 bases. Germline V gene sequence: CDR1 SGDLS, CDR2 YYNGEE. The CDR3 runs 16 residues. Trimming at V came to 4 bases and at J to 1 base, leaving 7 bases not matched to a gene. The CDR3 is CASSQKGTGDNYGYTF. Here the CDR3 DNA reads TGTGCCAGCAGCCAAAAGGGGACAGGGGATAACTATGGCTACACCTTC.

This clone was recorded only once. CDR3 protein: CASSRGRGAGSYNEQFF. CDR3 bases: TGTGCCAGTAGTAGGGGCAGGGGAGCGGGGTCCTACAATGAGCAGTTCTTC. This chain links TRBV19 with TRBJ2-1, with a tentative D call TRBD2 (7 bases). V lost 4 bases to trimming and J lost 1 base, with 17 bases between them. CDR3 length equals 17 residues. Per germline, CDR1 LNHDA and CDR2 SQIVND (reference sequence).

The V call is TRBV27, the J call TRBJ2-1, with a tentative D call TRBD2 (6 bases). The CDR3 is 15 amino acids. V lost 3 bases and J 0 bases, leaving 9 bases between the germline ends. Germline CDR1 reads MNHEY; CDR2 reads SMNVEV (reference sequence). CDR3 region: CASSFGGNSYNEQFF. DNA for the CDR3: TGTGCCAGCAGTTTTGGCGGGAACTCCTACAATGAGCAGTTCTTC.

This chain connects TRBV15 to TRBJ2-2; 9 bases are shared with TRBD1. V lost 3 bases to trimming and J lost 4 bases; unmatched junction nucleotides: 3. Germline CDR1 and CDR2: LNHNV and YYDKDF (reference sequence). This CDR3 spans 15 amino acids. The CDR3: CATSRGQGGTGELFF. In DNA form, the CDR3 reads TGTGCCACCAGCAGGGGACAGGGAGGCACCGGGGAGCTGTTTTTT.

With respect to this clone: The same CDR3 arises from other DNA sequences in this sample as well. The chain is built from TRBV19 and TRBJ2-7; D gene ambiguous. The CDR3 has 13 amino acids. Germline assignment: CDR1 LNHDA and CDR2 SQIVND (reference sequence). The ends were cut back, 3 bases at V and 0 bases at J, with 6 bases in the middle. CDR3: CASSILNSYEQYF. The CDR3, as DNA: TGTGCCAGTAGTATCCTTAACTCCTACGAGCAGTACTTC.

The CDR3 here is CASRGVSGNTIYF. The CDR3 bases are TGTGCCAGCCGAGGAGTCTCTGGAAACACCATATATTTT. The chain couples TRBV6-5 to TRBJ1-3, with D uncertain. The V gene lost 8 bases and the J gene lost 0 bases, with 8 bases spanning the gap. The CDR3 is 13 amino acids. Germline V lookup: CDR1 MNHEY, CDR2 SVGAGI.

This clone was picked up one time. The chain uses TRBV19 and TRBJ1-4; TRBD1 might be the D (5 bases). V lost 5 bases to trimming and J lost 8 bases, with 15 bases between them. There are 14 residues in the CDR3. Germline V gene lookup returns CDR1 LNHDA and CDR2 SQIVND (reference sequence). CDR3 bases: TGTGCCAGTAGTGGCGACGCGGGGCGCGAAAAACTGTTTTTT. Encoded protein: CASSGDAGREKLFF.

The chain links TRBV28 to TRBJ1-5, with TRBD1 as a possible D gene (5 bases). Trimming cost V 4 bases and J 4 bases, with 11 bases left between them. The germline CDR1 and CDR2 sequences are MDHEN and SYDVKM. The CDR3 runs 14 residues. The CDR3 DNA sequence: TGTGCCAGCAGTTATGCCGGGACTAATCAGCCCCAGCATTTT. Protein sequence: CASSYAGTNQPQHF.

This clone has just a few counts. The chain recombines TRBV7-6 with TRBJ1-2, with a possible D match to TRBD1 (5 bases). Germline lookup yields CDR1 SGHVS and CDR2 FNYEAQ. V was clipped by 7 bases and J by 0 bases, with 12 bases between them. CDR3 length: 14 amino acids. The CDR3 reads CASTQTASNYGYTF. In nucleotides, the CDR3 is TGTGCCAGCACCCAGACAGCATCTAACTATGGCTACACCTTC.

The V call is TRBV27, the J call TRBJ1-2; D ambiguous. From germline, CDR1 is MNHEY and CDR2 SMNVEV (reference sequence). The CDR3 contains 12 residues. Trimming took 8 bases from V and 6 from J, leaving 13 bases between them. This chain's CDR3 is CASQSGSHGYTF. As DNA, the CDR3 is TGTGCCAGCCAGTCCGGGTCCCATGGCTACACCTTC.

Turning to this clone: Other DNA variants within this sample encode the same CDR3. The chain recombines TRBV18 with TRBJ1-4, with 9 bases fitting TRBD1. The J segment lost 7 bases and the V segment lost 3 bases, leaving 0 bases of the junction unmatched. The CDR3 is 13 amino acids. Germline CDR1 reads KGHSH; CDR2 reads LQKENI. CDR3 residues: CASSPGQGEKLFF. CDR3 DNA: TGTGCCAGCTCACCGGGACAGGGTGAAAAACTGTTTTTT.

J is TRBJ1-5 and V is TRBV28; 11 bases match TRBD1. Germline trimming cut 4 bases from V and 5 bases from J; bases unmatched to any gene: 4. Germline CDR1 and CDR2: MDHEN and SYDVKM. This CDR3 comprises 15 residues. The CDR3 DNA reads TGTGCCAGCAGTTCACCGGGACAGGGGGATCAGCCCCAGCATTTT. This sequence encodes CASSSPGQGDQPQHF. Full variable domain (rest looked up from reference TRBV28 and TRBJ1-5): DVKVTQSSRYLVKRTGEKVFLECVQDMDHENMFWYRQDPGLGLRLIYFSYDVKMKEKGDIPEGYSVSREKKERFSLILESASTNQTSMYLCASSSPGQGDQPQHFGDGTRLSIL.

In DNA, the CDR3 is TGTGCCAGCAGCTTATCAGGGACAGGGGAAGAGACCCAGTACTTC. This sequence encodes CASSLSGTGEETQYF. The chain is built from TRBV11-1 and TRBJ2-5; TRBD1 matches 10 bases. V shed 2 bases and J 3 bases; nucleotides not matched to a gene: 3. Germline V gene lookup returns CDR1 SGHAT and CDR2 FQDESV (reference sequence). CDR3 length: 15 amino acids.

A few counts support this clone. The chain recombines TRBV15 with TRBJ2-1; no reliable D call. The CDR3 runs 12 residues. The germline V gene has CDR1 LNHNV and CDR2 YYDKDF (reference sequence). Trimming pared 1 base from V and 10 bases from J, leaving 8 bases between. This chain's CDR3 is CATSRGPREQFF. CDR3 in DNA: TGTGCCACCAGCAGAGGCCCTAGAGAGCAGTTCTTC.

This clone has just a few counts. This chain uses TRBV9 with TRBJ1-3; D remains unclear. The V gene's germline CDR1 is SGDLS and CDR2 YYNGEE. The CDR3 sequence is 13 residues long. Trimming pared 3 bases from V and 8 bases from J, leaving 12 bases between. The CDR3 DNA is TGTGCCAGCAGCGCCCCCCAGGTAGACACCATATATTTT. Translating gives CASSAPQVDTIYF.

The chain links TRBV7-3 to TRBJ2-1; 11 bases align to TRBD2. The CDR3 totals 18 residues. Germline V CDR1 and CDR2: SGHTA, FQGTGA. Trimming at V came to 0 bases and at J to 6 bases, leaving 10 bases not matched to a gene. DNA for the CDR3: TGTGCCAGCAGCTTAACGGGAACTAGCGGGAGTTGGGTCAATGAGCAGTTCTTC. Translating gives CASSLTGTSGSWVNEQFF.

This chain connects TRBV11-3 to TRBJ2-1, with D maybe TRBD2 (5 bases). V was trimmed by 3 bases and J by 5 bases, leaving 8 bases between them. This CDR3 is built from 13 residues. Germline values: CDR1 SGHNT, CDR2 YENEEA. CDR3 bases: TGTGCCAGCAGCTTTAGCGTCAACAATGAGCAGTTCTTC. Translation gives CASSFSVNNEQFF.

The genes are TRBV2 and TRBJ1-4, with 7 bases lining up with TRBD1. CDR1 is SNHLY and CDR2 is FYNNEI in the germline V gene. V gave up 6 bases and J gave up 3 bases; unmatched junction bases: 4. The CDR3 is 14 amino acids. CDR3 sequence reads: CASSPGTANEKLFF. The CDR3 nucleotides are TGTGCCAGCAGCCCCGGGACAGCTAATGAAAAACTGTTTTTT.

CDR3 loop: CASSYERSRTDTQYF. CDR3 DNA: TGTGCCAGCAGTTATGAGCGGAGTCGCACAGATACGCAGTATTTT. The V gene is TRBV6-5, the J gene TRBJ2-3; the D gene is possibly TRBD2 (5 bases). CDR1 MNHEY and CDR2 SVGAGI come from the germline V gene. This CDR3 comprises 15 residues. The germline V and J ends were trimmed by 3 bases and 1 base, with 11 bases remaining between them.

The rearrangement joins TRBV27 to TRBJ1-1; the D is unclear. The CDR3 consists of 16 residues. V was shortened by 3 bases and J by 0 bases, with 14 bases between the two germline ends. The germline gives CDR1 MNHEY, CDR2 SMNVEV (reference sequence). CDR3 nucleotides: TGTGCCAGCAGTTTTTTCGGAGGAGTGATGAACACTGAAGCTTTCTTT. It encodes CASSFFGGVMNTEAFF.

This clone has a handful of counts. The V and J genes are TRBV19 and TRBJ1-6, with TRBD1 matching 7 bases. This CDR3 spans 15 amino acids. V was pared by 4 bases and J by 6 bases, with 6 bases of the junction left unmatched. Germline V gives CDR1 LNHDA, CDR2 SQIVND (reference sequence). The CDR3 region is CASSTDRASNSPLHF. The DNA of the CDR3 is TGTGCCAGTAGTACCGACAGGGCGTCTAATTCACCCCTCCACTTT.

The rearrangement joins TRBV27 to TRBJ1-6, with 7 bases fitting TRBD1. The CDR3 consists of 15 residues. Germline V CDR1 and CDR2: MNHEY, SMNVEV (reference sequence). Trimming at V came to 3 bases and at J to 14 bases, leaving 13 bases not matched to a gene. In DNA form, the CDR3 reads TGTGCCAGCAGTTTTAAAGCAGGGGGGAAGTTGGCCCTCCACTTT. It encodes CASSFKAGGKLALHF.

In its sample, this clone was seen once. This rearrangement joins TRBV28 to TRBJ2-7; 8 nucleotides match TRBD1. Trimming removed 5 bases from V and 2 bases from J; junction bases left unmatched: 14. CDR1 and CDR2 (germline): MDHEN, SYDVKM. CDR3 size: 17 residues. CDR3 sequence reads: CASSSSGQGNRPYEQYF. The CDR3 region has the DNA TGTGCCAGCAGTAGCTCCGGACAGGGAAACAGGCCCTACGAGCAGTACTTC.

The chain links TRBV7-2 to TRBJ1-1; 8 bases map to TRBD1. CDR3 length: 15 amino acids. The ends lost 5 bases at V and 5 bases at J; junction bases unmatched: 10. Germline V CDR1 and CDR2: SGHTA, FQGNSA. The CDR3 sequence is CASSAATGGRTEAFF. The CDR3, as DNA: TGTGCCAGCAGCGCCGCTACAGGGGGTAGGACTGAAGCTTTCTTT.

The chain employs TRBV19 and TRBJ1-5; D possibly corresponds to TRBD1 (5 bases). The CDR3 consists of 13 residues. V dropped 0 bases and J dropped 8 bases, with 8 bases sitting between them. Germline V gives CDR1 LNHDA, CDR2 SQIVND (reference sequence). In DNA form, the CDR3 reads TGTGCCAGTAGTATAGATCCCAGGGAGCCCCAGCATTTT. It is translated as CASSIDPREPQHF.

This chain uses TRBV30 with TRBJ1-6; D not certain. This CDR3 has 12 residues. Germline V lookup: CDR1 GTSNPN, CDR2 SVGIG (reference sequence). With 1 base removed from V and 7 bases from J, the gap between germline ends came to 5 bases. CDR3 loop: CAWSGRNSPLHF. The DNA for the CDR3 is TGTGCCTGGAGTGGCAGGAATTCACCCCTCCACTTT.

This chain joins TRBV6-5 and TRBJ1-1; TRBD1 might be the D (6 bases). CDR1 is MNHEY, CDR2 SVGAGI, per germline. This CDR3 spans 16 amino acids. The germline V and J ends were trimmed by 5 bases and 5 bases, with 21 bases remaining between them. The CDR3 region has the DNA TGTGCCAGCAGTAACTTGCCAGACAGGCTGGGGACTGAAGCTTTCTTT. Its translation: CASSNLPDRLGTEAFF.

This clone was detected only once. The chain has TRBV30 and TRBJ1-1, with D unclear. The CDR3 is 15 amino acids. Germline loops: CDR1 GTSNPN, CDR2 SVGIG (reference sequence). Trimming took off 3 bases at V and 7 bases at J, with 21 bases between the two ends. Here the CDR3 DNA reads TGTGCCTGGAGCCGTATAGTCTCGGGGTACGGTGAAGCTTTCTTT. Amino acids: CAWSRIVSGYGEAFF. Complete variable domain (other parts from reference TRBV30 and TRBJ1-1): SQTIHQWPATLVQPVGSPLSLECTVEGTSNPNLYWYRQAAGRGLQLLFYSVGIGQISSEVPQNLSASRPQDRQFILSSKKLLLSDSGFYLCAWSRIVSGYGEAFFGQGTRLTVV.

V usage is TRBV12-3 or TRBV12-4 and J usage is TRBJ1-2; unclear D gene. The CDR3 covers 13 residues. V gave up 5 bases and J gave up 7 bases, with 14 bases separating them. CDR3 nucleotides: TGTGCCAGCAGTAACCCGGGAGGGTCTGGCTACACCTTC. Residues: CASSNPGGSGYTF.

As concerns this clone: The same CDR3 can be traced to other DNA sequences in this sample. The chain has TRBV12-3 or TRBV12-4 and TRBJ1-1, with TRBD1 matching over 7 bases. The CDR3 runs 13 residues. The trim removed 6 bases at V and 2 bases at J, leaving 3 bases unmatched. For the CDR3, the DNA is TGTGCCAGCAGCCGACAGGGAAACACTGAAGCTTTCTTT. It translates to CASSRQGNTEAFF.